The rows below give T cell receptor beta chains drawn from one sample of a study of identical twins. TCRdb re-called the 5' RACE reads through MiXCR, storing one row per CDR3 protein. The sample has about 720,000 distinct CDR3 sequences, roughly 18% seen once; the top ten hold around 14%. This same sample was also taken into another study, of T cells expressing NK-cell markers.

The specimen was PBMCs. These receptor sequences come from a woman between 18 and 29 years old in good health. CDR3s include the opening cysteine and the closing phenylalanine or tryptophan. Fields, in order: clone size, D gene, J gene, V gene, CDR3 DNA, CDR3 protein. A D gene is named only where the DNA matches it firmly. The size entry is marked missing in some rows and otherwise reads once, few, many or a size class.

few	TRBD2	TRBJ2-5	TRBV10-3	TGTGCCATCGCCCGAGCGGGACAAGAGACCCAGTACTTC	CAIARAGQETQYF
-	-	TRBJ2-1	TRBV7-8	TGTGCCAGCAGCCCCTCGGACAGTGGCCAGTTCTTC	CASSPSDSGQFF
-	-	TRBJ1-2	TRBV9	TGTGCCAGCAGCCCACATGCAGCCCCAGACCACTATGGCTACACCTTC	CASSPHAAPDHYGYTF
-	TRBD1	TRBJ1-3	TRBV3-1	TGTGCCAGCAGCCGCGGGACAGAGGGAAACACCATATATTTT	CASSRGTEGNTIYF
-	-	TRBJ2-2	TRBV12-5	TGTGCTAGTGGTCCGGCCGGGGAGCTGTTTTTT	CASGPAGELFF
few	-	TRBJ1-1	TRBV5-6	TGTGCCAGCAGCCGAGGGCGGCGCGACGCTTTCTTT	CASSRGRRDAFF
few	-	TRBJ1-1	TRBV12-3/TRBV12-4	TGTGCCAGCACCTACCCCGCACAGGGATCTGAAGCTTTCTTT	CASTYPAQGSEAFF
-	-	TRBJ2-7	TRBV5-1	TGCGCCAGCAGCTGGGGGACGCCCGAGCAGTACTTC	CASSWGTPEQYF
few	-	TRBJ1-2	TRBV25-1	TGTGCCAGCAGCCAAGGGGGGCTTAACTATGGCTACACCTTC	CASSQGGLNYGYTF
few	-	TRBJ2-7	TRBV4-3	TGCGCCAGCAGCCAAGAACTCCATACGGGGAACAGACCGGGGGAGCAGTACTTC	CASSQELHTGNRPGEQYF
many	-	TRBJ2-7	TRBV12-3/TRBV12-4	TGTGCCAGCAGTTCCCAGGGGCTGACCTACGAGCAGTACTTC	CASSSQGLTYEQYF
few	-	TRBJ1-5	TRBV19	TGTGCCAGTAGTATACTGGGTCCGGAACAGCCCCAGCATTTT	CASSILGPEQPQHF
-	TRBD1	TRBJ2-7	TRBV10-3	TGTGCCATCAGACCACAGGGGAACGAGCAGTACTTC	CAIRPQGNEQYF
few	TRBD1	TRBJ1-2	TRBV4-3	TGCGCCAGCAGCCATGGGGGACAGTCAACTAACTATGGCTACACCTTC	CASSHGGQSTNYGYTF
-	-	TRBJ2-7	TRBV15	TGTGCCACCATCCCCGGCGGCGGGCGACACGAGCAGTACTTC	CATIPGGGRHEQYF